These T cell receptor beta chains were read from a single sample in a study of cytomegalovirus exposure and HLA in healthy donors. The protocol was immunoSEQ multiplex PCR, while the TCRdb copy is restricted to in-frame clones and leaves out a portion. The table includes about 190,000 clones, 79% detected once. Sequenced material: PBMCs. The receptor source for this set is a woman in her fifties or sixties in good health and CMV-seronegative. Each CDR3 is given without its conserved first and last residue. The D gene is left open where the match is weak.

D | J | V | CDR3
TRBD1 | TRBJ1-5 | TRBV27 | ASSLQGSNQPQH
TRBD1 | TRBJ1-3 | TRBV18 | ASGRDSFSGNTIY
TRBD2 | TRBJ2-1 | TRBV7-9 | ASSPTSGSPHEQF
NA | TRBJ2-7 | TRBV28 | ASSYVTGTARGEQY
TRBD1 | TRBJ1-1 | TRBV7-2 | ASSLGQGAAF
NA | TRBJ2-7 | TRBV6-1 | ASSEAHPRVHEQY
NA | TRBJ1-1 | TRBV7-8 | ASSFPQGLSNTEAF
TRBD1 | TRBJ1-1 | TRBV4-3 | ASSHGTANTEAF
NA | TRBJ1-2 | TRBV4-3 | ASSQSQAAGYT
NA | TRBJ1-1 | TRBV5-8 | ASRSTGGTEAF
NA | TRBJ2-5 | TRBV7-2 | ASSIGGETQY
NA | TRBJ2-4 | TRBV28 | ASSLEGPFKNIQY
NA | TRBJ2-3 | TRBV6-1 | ASSEARRDSTDTQY
TRBD1 | TRBJ2-5 | TRBV18 | ASSPRQGQETQY
TRBD1 | TRBJ2-7 | TRBV5-6 | ASRGQHYEQY
NA | TRBJ1-4 | TRBV2 | ASSEPSGISEKLF
TRBD1 | TRBJ1-2 | TRBV18 | ASSPSRGDNYGYT
NA | TRBJ1-2 | TRBV4-1 | ASSQESGARALFSYGYT
NA | TRBJ1-3 | TRBV11-2 | ASSLLPVSGNTIY
TRBD2 | TRBJ2-1 | TRBV7-9 | ASSTETPGLAGYNEQF
NA | TRBJ2-5 | TRBV14 | ASSQDKQPQETQY
NA | TRBJ1-4 | TRBV11-2 | ASSSGHSPSNEKLF
TRBD1 | TRBJ2-1 | TRBV5-6 | ASSLVFTQGAREQF
TRBD2 | TRBJ2-5 | TRBV7-7 | ASSQGLAGGPAQETQY
NA | TRBJ2-3 | TRBV11-2 | ASSLGTSGSRTDTQY
NA | TRBJ1-4 | TRBV4-3 | ASSQDGGRNTGEKLF
NA | TRBJ2-5 | TRBV5-4 | ASSLQDQETQY
TRBD1 | NA | TRBV28 | ASRRQGSYEQY